The clone carrying this TCR beta chain was seen only a few times. Antigen unknown. This sample is drawn from a study of T-cell reconstitution after alpha-beta-depleted transplantation in children. Whole-study results and caveats: Reportedly, roughly two months post-transplant, alpha-beta T cells arose from several hundred expanded graft clones. For some patients, TCRbeta diversity was high at day 60 because of recipient T cells and thymic progenitors that survived. One year post-transplant, T-cell counts and diversity were largely derived from T cells produced anew.

The library targeted TCRbeta and was prepared with unique molecular identifiers. Via MiXCR, TCRdb re-called the PCR reads, giving one row per CDR3 protein. The sample comprises about 540,000 distinct CDR3 sequences, roughly a quarter of which are singletons, and approximately 39% rests with the top ten. Trimming removed 3 bases from V and 9 bases from J, with 11 bases in between. The CDR3 has 11 amino acids. CDR1 GTSNPN and CDR2 SVGIG come from the germline V gene (reference sequence). V gene TRBV30 combines with J gene TRBJ2-5; D unclear. Specimen: PBMCs, collected before TCRalphabeta/CD19-depleted stem cell transplant. The source of this sequence is a boy under two years old with Wiskott-Aldrich syndrome, due to receive a stem cell transplant. CDR3 region: CAWRRLRSQYF. CDR3 sequence (DNA): TGTGCCTGGAGACGCTTAAGGTCCCAGTACTTC.